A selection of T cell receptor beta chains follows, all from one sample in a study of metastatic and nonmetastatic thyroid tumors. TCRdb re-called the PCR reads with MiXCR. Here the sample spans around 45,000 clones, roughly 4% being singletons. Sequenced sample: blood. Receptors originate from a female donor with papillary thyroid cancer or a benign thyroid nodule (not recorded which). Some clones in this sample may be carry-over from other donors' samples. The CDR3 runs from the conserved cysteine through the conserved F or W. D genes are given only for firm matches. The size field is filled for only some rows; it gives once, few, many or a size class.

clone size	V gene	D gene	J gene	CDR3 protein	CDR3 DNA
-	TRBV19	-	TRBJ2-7	CASSSYQSSYEQYF	TGTGCCAGCAGCTCCTATCAGAGCTCCTACGAGCAGTACTTC
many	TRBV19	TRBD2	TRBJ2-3	CASGGTSGRALDTQYF	TGTGCCAGTGGTGGGACTAGCGGGAGGGCGTTGGATACGCAGTATTTT
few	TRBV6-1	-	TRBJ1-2	CASNGGLYGYTF	TGTGCCAGCAATGGAGGACTCTATGGCTACACCTTC
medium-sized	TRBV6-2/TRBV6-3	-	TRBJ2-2	CASSRDRHTGELFF	TGTGCCAGCAGCAGAGACAGGCATACCGGGGAGCTGTTTTTT
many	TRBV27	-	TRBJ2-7	CASSPVFGSSYEQYF	TGTGCCAGCAGTCCAGTATTCGGGAGCTCCTACGAGCAGTACTTC
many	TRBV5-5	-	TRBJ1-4	CASSLWAALNEKLFF	TGTGCCAGCAGCTTGTGGGCGGCCCTTAATGAAAAACTGTTTTTT
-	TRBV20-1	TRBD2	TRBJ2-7	CSARYMGTILHEQYF	TGCAGTGCTAGATACATGGGGACTATCCTCCATGAGCAGTACTTC
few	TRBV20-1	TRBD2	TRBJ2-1	CSARVASGRVGEQFF	TGCAGTGCTAGAGTAGCTAGCGGGAGAGTTGGTGAGCAATTCTTC
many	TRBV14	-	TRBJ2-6	CASSNGLGSGANVLTF	TGTGCCAGCAGCAACGGGTTGGGCTCTGGGGCCAACGTCCTGACTTTC
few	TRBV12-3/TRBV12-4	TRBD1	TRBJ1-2	CASSGSGGLYGYTF	TGTGCCAGCAGTGGATCAGGGGGTCTTTATGGCTACACCTTC
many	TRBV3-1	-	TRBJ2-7	CASSQDLGALRYEQYF	TGTGCCAGCAGCCAAGATCTCGGAGCGCTCCGCTACGAGCAGTACTTC
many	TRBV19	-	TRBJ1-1	CASSISQGDTEAFF	TGTGCCAGTAGTATAAGCCAGGGTGACACTGAAGCTTTCTTT
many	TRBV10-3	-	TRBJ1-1	CAISDTLNTEAFF	TGTGCCATCAGTGACACCCTGAACACTGAAGCTTTCTTT
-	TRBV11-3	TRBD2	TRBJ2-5	CASSLGGGPGETQYF	TGTGCCAGCAGCTTAGGCGGGGGGCCTGGAGAGACCCAGTACTTC
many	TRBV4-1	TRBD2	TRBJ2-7	CASSQVGGSSYEQYF	TGCGCCAGCAGCCAAGTGGGGGGGAGTTCCTACGAGCAGTACTTC
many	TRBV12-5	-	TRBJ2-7	CASGFGIYGGGRQEYEQYF	TGTGCTAGTGGTTTTGGAATATATGGGGGCGGCCGGCAGGAATACGAGCAGTACTTC
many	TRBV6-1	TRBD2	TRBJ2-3	CASRELAGLSTDTQCF	TGTGCCAGCAGAGAACTAGCGGGGCTGAGCACAGATACGCAGTGCTTT
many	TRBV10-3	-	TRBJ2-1	CAISEISQTGDEQFF	TGTGCCATCAGTGAGATTAGTCAGACCGGCGATGAGCAGTTCTTC
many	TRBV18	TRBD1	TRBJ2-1	CASSRTWDDRDNEQFF	TGTGCCAGCTCACGGACGTGGGACGACAGGGACAATGAGCAGTTCTTC
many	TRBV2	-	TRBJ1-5	CASSGPGSLAQHF	TGTGCCAGCAGTGGTCCAGGGTCCCTGGCCCAGCATTTT
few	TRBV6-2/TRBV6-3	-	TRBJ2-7	CASSPSGYEQYF	TGTGCCAGCAGTCCCTCGGGCTACGAGCAGTACTTC
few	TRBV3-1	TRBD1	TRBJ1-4	CASSQVMGQLNEKLFF	TGTGCCAGCAGCCAAGTCATGGGACAGCTTAATGAAAAACTGTTTTTT
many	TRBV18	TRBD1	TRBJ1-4	CASSRSSDRAEKLFF	TGTGCCAGCTCGCGCTCCTCTGACAGGGCCGAAAAACTGTTTTTT
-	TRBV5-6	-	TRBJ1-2	CASILHGYALSYYGYTF	TGTGCCAGCATCTTGCATGGGTACGCCTTAAGCTACTATGGCTACACCTTC
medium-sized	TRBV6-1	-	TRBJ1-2	CASSDRGYGYTF	TGTGCCAGCAGTGATCGTGGCTATGGCTACACCTTC
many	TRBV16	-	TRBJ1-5	CASSQSENQPQHF	TGTGCCAGCAGCCAATCAGAAAATCAGCCCCAGCATTTT
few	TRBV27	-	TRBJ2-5	CASIPSPGKQETQYF	TGTGCCAGCATCCCCAGCCCAGGTAAACAAGAGACCCAGTACTTC
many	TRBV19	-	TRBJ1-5	CASSIGGPQHF	TGTGCCAGTAGTATCGGTGGGCCCCAGCATTTT
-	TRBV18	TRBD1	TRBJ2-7	CASSRSSGRGYEQYF	TGTGCCAGCTCACGCTCGTCGGGCAGGGGGTACGAGCAGTACTTC
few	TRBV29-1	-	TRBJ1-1	CSVRGDTEAFF	TGCAGCGTGCGAGGGGACACTGAAGCTTTCTTT
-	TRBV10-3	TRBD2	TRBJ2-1	CAISYDAGGGSEQFF	TGTGCCATCAGCTACGACGCGGGAGGGGGGAGTGAGCAGTTCTTC
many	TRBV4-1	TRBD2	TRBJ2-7	CASSHLGLAGEEQYF	TGCGCCAGCAGCCACCTGGGACTAGCGGGAGAAGAGCAGTACTTC
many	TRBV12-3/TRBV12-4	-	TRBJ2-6	CASSLYRKPLRSGANVLTF	TGTGCCAGCAGTTTATATAGGAAACCCCTCCGCTCTGGGGCCAACGTCCTGACTTTC
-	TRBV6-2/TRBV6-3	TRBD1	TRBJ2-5	CASSTQTGSPETQYF	TGTGCCAGCAGTACCCAGACAGGGTCCCCAGAGACCCAGTACTTC
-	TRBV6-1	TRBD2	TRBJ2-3	CANQGLAGGLTDTQYF	TGTGCCAACCAGGGACTAGCGGGAGGGCTCACAGATACGCAGTATTTT
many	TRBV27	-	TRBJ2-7	CASSSRLDSYEQYF	TGTGCCAGCAGTTCCAGACTAGACTCCTACGAGCAGTACTTC
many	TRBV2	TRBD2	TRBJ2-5	CASSVDSGRGETQYF	TGTGCCAGCAGTGTTGATAGCGGGAGAGGGGAGACCCAGTACTTC
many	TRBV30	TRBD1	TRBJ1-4	CAWSHSGQGSRLFF	TGTGCCTGGAGCCACTCCGGACAGGGCTCAAGGTTGTTTTTT
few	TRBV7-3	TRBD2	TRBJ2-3	CASSLWSTSGRARTDTQYF	TGTGCCAGCAGCTTATGGTCAACAAGCGGGAGGGCAAGAACAGATACGCAGTATTTT
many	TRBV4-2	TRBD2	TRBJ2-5	CASSQNREGQETQYF	TGTGCCAGCAGCCAGAACCGGGAGGGCCAAGAGACCCAGTACTTC
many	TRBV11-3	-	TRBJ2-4	CASSLAKNIQYF	TGTGCCAGCAGCCTAGCCAAAAACATTCAGTACTTC
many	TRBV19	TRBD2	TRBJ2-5	CASSVLAYGETQYF	TGTGCCAGTAGTGTACTAGCGTATGGGGAGACCCAGTACTTC
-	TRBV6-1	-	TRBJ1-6	CASSTKPGYNSPLHF	TGTGCCAGCAGTACCAAACCAGGGTATAATTCACCCCTCCACTTT
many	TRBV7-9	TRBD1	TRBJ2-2	CASSLRSGTGVTGELFF	TGTGCCAGCAGCTTACGGTCCGGGACAGGGGTGACCGGGGAGCTGTTTTTT
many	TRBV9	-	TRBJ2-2	CASSVGPEPGELFF	TGTGCCAGCAGCGTAGGACCCGAACCCGGGGAGCTGTTTTTT
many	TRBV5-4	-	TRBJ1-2	CASSLDRVSNYGYTF	TGTGCCAGCAGCCTAGATCGGGTATCTAACTATGGCTACACCTTC
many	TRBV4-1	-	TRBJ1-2	CASNMGNSPYGYTF	TGCGCCAGCAACATGGGGAATTCCCCCTATGGCTACACCTTC
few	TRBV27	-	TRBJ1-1	CASISRGGLMNTEAFF	TGTGCCAGCATCTCTAGAGGGGGTTTAATGAACACTGAAGCTTTCTTC
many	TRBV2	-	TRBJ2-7	CASSRSYEQYF	TGTGCCAGCTCCCGCTCCTACGAGCAGTACTTC
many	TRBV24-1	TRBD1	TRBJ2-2	CATSDPDRDTGELFF	TGTGCCACCAGTGACCCCGACAGGGACACCGGGGAGCTGTTTTTT
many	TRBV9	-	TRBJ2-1	CASSVANEQFF	TGTGCCAGCAGCGTAGCCAATGAGCAGTTCTTC
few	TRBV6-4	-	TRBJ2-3	CASSDRVTDTQYF	TGTGCCAGCAGTGACCGAGTAACGGATACGCAGTACTTT
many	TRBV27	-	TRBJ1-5	CASSLQGPNQPQHF	TGTGCCAGCAGTTTACAGGGTCCGAATCAGCCCCAGCATTTT
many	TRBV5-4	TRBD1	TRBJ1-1	CASSTNRQGATEAFF	TGTGCCAGCAGCACGAACCGACAGGGTGCCACTGAAGCTTTCTTT